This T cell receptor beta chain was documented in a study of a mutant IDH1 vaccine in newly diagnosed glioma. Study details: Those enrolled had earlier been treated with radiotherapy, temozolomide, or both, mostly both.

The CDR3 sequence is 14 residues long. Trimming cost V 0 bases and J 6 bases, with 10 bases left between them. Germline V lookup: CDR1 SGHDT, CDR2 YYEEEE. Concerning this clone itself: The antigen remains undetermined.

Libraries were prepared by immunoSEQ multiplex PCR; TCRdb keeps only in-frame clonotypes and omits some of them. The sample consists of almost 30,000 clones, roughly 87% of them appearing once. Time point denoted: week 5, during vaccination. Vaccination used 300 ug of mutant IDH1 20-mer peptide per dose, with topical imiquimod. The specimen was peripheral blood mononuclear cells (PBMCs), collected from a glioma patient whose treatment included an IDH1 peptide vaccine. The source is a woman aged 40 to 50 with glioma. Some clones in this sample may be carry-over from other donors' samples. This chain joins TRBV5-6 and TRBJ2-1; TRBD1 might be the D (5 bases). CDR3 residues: CASSLGGGSNEQFF. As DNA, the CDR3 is TGTGCCAGCAGCTTGGGGGGCGGTTCCAATGAGCAGTTCTTC.